The entry below gives a single T cell receptor beta chain sequence along with its context. Its antigen is not identified. This specimen belongs to a study of T cells after yellow fever vaccination. General study results and limits: Any FACS-sorted repertoire could hold abundant clonotypes that contaminate it from the bulk population.

TCRdb analysed the 5' RACE reads with MiXCR anew, one entry per CDR3 protein. The data hold fewer than 650,000 distinct CDR3 sequences, with about a fifth observed a single time. The sample consisted of PBMCs, taken about 20 days after the first yellow fever vaccination. This clonotype originated in a young man who received the YFV17D yellow fever vaccine.

The CDR3 sequence is CASRRDRRGYTF. CDR3 in DNA: TGTGCCAGCAGACGGGACAGACGGGGCTACACCTTC. V is TRBV6-2 or TRBV6-3 and J is TRBJ1-2; 7 positions match TRBD1. Trimming removed 6 bases from V and 8 bases from J; junction bases left unmatched: 6. The germline V gene encodes CDR1 MNHEY and CDR2 SVGEGT. This CDR3 has 12 residues.